This note documents a single T cell receptor (beta chain) sequence. Its antigen is unknown. This sample stems from a study of CD4 T cells in relation to SARS-CoV-2 and coronaviruses. Whole-study context: Controls used an HIV-1 Nef peptide pool or no peptide.

Study-wide findings and caveats: Monoreactive clones expanded significantly more to SARS-CoV-2 than crossreactive clones did.

The unexposed donors gave CD4+ T cells in about 2011-2019, prior to COVID-19. After roughly 9 days of culture, CD4+ T cells were isolated. Looked up from germline, CDR1 is MNHEY and CDR2 is SMNVEV (reference sequence). CDR3 length equals 14 residues. V dropped 7 bases and J dropped 1 base, with 11 bases sitting between them. Using immunoSEQ multiplex PCR, the repertoire was profiled, and TCRdb retains in-frame clones only, with some absent. Of approximately 30,000 clones in the sample, 70% to 80% are singletons; the top ten hold approximately 20%. The V and J genes are TRBV27 and TRBJ2-1; D uncertain. This receptor was identified in a human donor in good health. Sequencing was done on a sample of CD4+ T cells from PBMCs, cultured in vitro. The CDR3 sequence is CASTPLGSYNEQFF. The CDR3 region has the DNA TGTGCCAGCACCCCTTTAGGTTCCTACAATGAGCAGTTCTTC.